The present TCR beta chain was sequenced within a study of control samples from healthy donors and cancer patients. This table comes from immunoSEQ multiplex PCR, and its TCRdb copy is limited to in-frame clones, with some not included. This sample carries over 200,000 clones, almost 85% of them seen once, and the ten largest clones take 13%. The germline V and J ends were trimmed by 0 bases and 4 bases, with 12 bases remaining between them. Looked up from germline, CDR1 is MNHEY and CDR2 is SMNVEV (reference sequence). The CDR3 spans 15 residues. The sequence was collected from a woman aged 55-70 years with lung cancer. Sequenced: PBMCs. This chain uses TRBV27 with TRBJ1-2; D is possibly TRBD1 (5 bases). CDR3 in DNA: TGTGCCAGCAGTTTATCCTCGGAGGGGCGCTATGGCTACACCTTC. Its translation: CASSLSSEGRYGYTF.